This paragraph covers one TCR beta chain sequence. Its target is unknown. This entry belongs to a study of shared clonotypes between healthy human individuals. The study, taken as a whole, reports: Rarefaction showed that sequencing of sorted subsets was incomplete (despite large depth). Naive subsets usually exceeded memory subsets in estimated richness. It was the non-shared clonotypes that had lower generation probabilities than clonotypes shared by all four donors.

The junction had 14 bases not matched to a gene; V was cut back by 10 bases and J by 7 bases. There are 15 residues in the CDR3. Germline CDR1 and CDR2: ENHRY and SYGVKD. Method: immunoSEQ multiplex PCR; TCRdb's copy keeps in-frame clones and lacks some. This sample has 2 million to 2.5 million clones, with approximately 95% found just once. The CD4+ fraction was divided into a CD45RA+ naive subset and a CD45RA-negative memory subset. This sequence originates from a man younger than 35 in good health. Some clones in this sample may be carry-over from other donors' samples. The specimen sequenced was naive CD4+ T cells from PBMCs. Subset reported: CD45RA+ positively selected. The V and J genes are TRBV10-3 and TRBJ2-1; 9 nucleotides match TRBD2. Here the CDR3 DNA reads TGTGCCACCTCCCCTAATAGCGGGAGAGGGAATGAGCAGTTCTTC. Translated: CATSPNSGRGNEQFF.